Following are 5 T cell receptor beta chains from one sample sequenced in a study of blood T cells in healthy people across ages. A second PCR, run for about 6 to 11 cycles, used a sample-barcoded 5' primer plus a J-beta primer mix. One entry per CDR3 protein, called by TCRdb with MiXCR from the 5' RACE reads. The sample lists about 770,000 distinct CDR3 sequences, more than 40% occurring once. Source material: blood. These receptors were taken from a man between 60 and 75 years old in good health.

The rearrangement links TRBV2 to TRBJ2-1; 9 bases are shared with TRBD1. The length of the CDR3 is 14 residues. The trim removed 5 bases at V and 5 bases at J, leaving 4 bases unmatched. Germline lookup yields CDR1 SNHLY and CDR2 FYNNEI. The DNA for the CDR3 is TGTGCCAGCAGTTTGGACAGGGGTCACAATGAGCAGTTCTTC. It yields the protein CASSLDRGHNEQFF.

This clonotype was observed a handful of times. V and J are TRBV29-1 and TRBJ2-5, with TRBD1 matching over 11 bases. CDR3 length: 14 residues. The germline CDR1 and CDR2 sequences are SQVTM and ANQGSEA. V shed 6 bases, J shed 3 bases, and the junction held 6 bases outside the gene matches. The CDR3 protein is CSVAGTGGKETQYF. CDR3 DNA: TGCAGCGTCGCAGGGACAGGGGGAAAAGAGACCCAGTACTTC.

This chain uses TRBV27 with TRBJ2-7; D might be TRBD2 (6 bases). This CDR3 comprises 12 residues. Germline V gene lookup returns CDR1 MNHEY and CDR2 SMNVEV (reference sequence). V lost 5 bases to trimming and J lost 5 bases, with 10 bases between them. The CDR3 loop is CASSGGYHEQYF. CDR3 bases: TGTGCCAGCAGTGGAGGGTACCACGAGCAGTACTTC.

This sequence joins TRBV7-6 and TRBJ2-4, with TRBD2 as a possible D gene (5 bases). The germline gives CDR1 SGHVS, CDR2 FNYEAQ. The CDR3 covers 15 residues. V lost 3 bases and J lost 13, with 22 bases in between. The CDR3 nucleotides read TGTGCCAGCAGCTTCCGAGCCCACCGCCAAAGGGAGCAGTACTTC. This sequence encodes CASSFRAHRQREQYF.

The chain uses TRBV11-2 and TRBJ2-5; D is unclear. Trimming left V 1 base short and J 4 bases short, with 10 bases between. This CDR3 comprises 14 residues. The germline V gene encodes CDR1 SGHAT and CDR2 FQNNGV. As DNA, the CDR3 is TGTGCCAGCAGCTTAGGATTTCTCTTAGAGACCCAGTACTTC. The encoded protein is CASSLGFLLETQYF.